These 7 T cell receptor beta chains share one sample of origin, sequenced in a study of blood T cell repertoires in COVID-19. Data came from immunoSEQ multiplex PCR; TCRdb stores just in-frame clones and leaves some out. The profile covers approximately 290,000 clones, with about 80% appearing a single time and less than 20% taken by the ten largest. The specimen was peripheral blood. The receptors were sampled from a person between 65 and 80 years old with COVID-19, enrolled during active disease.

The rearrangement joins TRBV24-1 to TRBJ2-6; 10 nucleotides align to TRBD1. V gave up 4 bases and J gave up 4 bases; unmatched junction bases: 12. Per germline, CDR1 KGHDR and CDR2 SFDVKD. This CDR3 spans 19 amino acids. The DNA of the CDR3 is TGTGCCACCAGTGAAGCGGGACAGGGGACGGGGCCCGGGGCCAACGTCCTGACTTTC. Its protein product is CATSEAGQGTGPGANVLTF.

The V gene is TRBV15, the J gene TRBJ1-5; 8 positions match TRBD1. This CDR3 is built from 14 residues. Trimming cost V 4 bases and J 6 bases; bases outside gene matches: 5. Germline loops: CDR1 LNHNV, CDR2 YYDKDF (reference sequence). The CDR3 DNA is TGTGCCACCAGCACCCGACAGGGGAGTCAGCCCCAGCATTTT. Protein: CATSTRQGSQPQHF.

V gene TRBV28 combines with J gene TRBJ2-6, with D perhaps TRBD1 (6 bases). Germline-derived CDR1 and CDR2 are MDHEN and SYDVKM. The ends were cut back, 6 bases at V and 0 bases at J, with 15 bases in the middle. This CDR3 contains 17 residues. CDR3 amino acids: CASRGEQGPSGANVLTF. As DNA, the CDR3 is TGTGCCAGCAGGGGGGAACAGGGTCCCTCTGGGGCCAACGTCCTGACTTTC.

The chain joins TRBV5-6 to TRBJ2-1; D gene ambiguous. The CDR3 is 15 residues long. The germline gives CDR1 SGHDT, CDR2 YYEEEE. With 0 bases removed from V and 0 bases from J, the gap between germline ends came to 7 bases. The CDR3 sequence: CASSLDGRSYNEQFF. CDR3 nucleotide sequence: TGTGCCAGCAGCTTGGACGGTCGCTCCTACAATGAGCAGTTCTTC.

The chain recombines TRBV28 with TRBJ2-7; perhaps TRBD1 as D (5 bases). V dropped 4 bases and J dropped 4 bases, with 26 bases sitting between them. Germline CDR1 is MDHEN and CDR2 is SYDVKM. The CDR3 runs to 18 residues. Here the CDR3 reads CASSSTLIASGNWYEQYF. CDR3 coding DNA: TGTGCCAGCAGTTCCACACTCATTGCCTCAGGGAATTGGTACGAGCAGTACTTC.

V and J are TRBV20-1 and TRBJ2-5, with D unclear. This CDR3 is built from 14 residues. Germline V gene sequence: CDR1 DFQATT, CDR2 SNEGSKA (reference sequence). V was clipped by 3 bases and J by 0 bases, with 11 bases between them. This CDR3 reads CSASFPQDQETQYF. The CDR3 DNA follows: TGCAGTGCTAGTTTCCCCCAGGACCAAGAGACCCAGTACTTC.

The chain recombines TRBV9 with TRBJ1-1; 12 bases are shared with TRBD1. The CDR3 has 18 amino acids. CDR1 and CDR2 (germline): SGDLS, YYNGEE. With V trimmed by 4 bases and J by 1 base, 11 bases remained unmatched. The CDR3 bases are TGTGCCAGCAGCCCGCTAGCCGGGACAGGGGGCAGGAACACTGAAGCTTTCTTT. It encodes CASSPLAGTGGRNTEAFF.